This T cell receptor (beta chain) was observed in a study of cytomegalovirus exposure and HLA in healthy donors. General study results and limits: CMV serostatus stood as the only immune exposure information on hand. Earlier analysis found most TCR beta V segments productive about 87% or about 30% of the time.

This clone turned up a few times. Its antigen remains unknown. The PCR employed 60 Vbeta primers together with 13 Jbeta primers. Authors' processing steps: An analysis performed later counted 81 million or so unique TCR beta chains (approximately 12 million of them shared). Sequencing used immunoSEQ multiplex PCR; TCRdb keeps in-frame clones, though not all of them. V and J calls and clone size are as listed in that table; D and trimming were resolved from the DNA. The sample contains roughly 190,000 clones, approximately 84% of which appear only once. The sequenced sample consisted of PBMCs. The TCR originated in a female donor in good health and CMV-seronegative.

In DNA, the CDR3 is TGTGCCAGCAGCTTATCTCCTAGCGGGAGACGGGAGACCCAGTACTTC. It encodes CASSLSPSGRRETQYF. This rearrangement joins TRBV7-2 to TRBJ2-5; 10 bases are a match to TRBD2. Per germline, CDR1 SGHTA and CDR2 FQGNSA. The CDR3 has 16 amino acids. V shed 2 bases and J 5 bases; nucleotides not matched to a gene: 8.